The clone carrying this TCR beta chain was picked up a small number of times. The antigen is undetermined. This specimen comes from a study of response to subunit inactivated influenza vaccine. Overall study results and limits: Authors suggested few new T cells are recruited by each seasonal influenza vaccination.

TCRdb itself ran the RT-PCR reads through MiXCR, one entry per CDR3 protein. The sample carries 500,000 to 700,000 distinct CDR3 sequences, under 25% recorded once. This CDR3 comprises 13 residues. Germline V lookup: CDR1 MGHRA, CDR2 YSYEKL. The germline V and J ends were trimmed by 4 bases and 7 bases, with 10 bases remaining between them. These data are also associated with another study on T cells expressing NK-cell markers. That source reports: With UMIs, 5'RACE template switching was used to make TCR beta cDNA. HCMV serostatus: most of the eight sequenced donors positive, one negative. In more than 5 donors, dominant CD3+CD56+NKG2C+ clones formed roughly 1.0-7.5% of CD8+ cells.

The source material was CD4+ T cells sorted from PBMCs, sampled about 12 days after vaccination. V is TRBV4-1 and J is TRBJ1-4; D remains unclear. This receptor was identified in a man in his fifties or sixties who received an inactivated influenza vaccine. CDR3 in DNA: TGCGCCAGCAGCCCCCTACGGAGTGAAAAACTGTTTTTT. This codes for CASSPLRSEKLFF.